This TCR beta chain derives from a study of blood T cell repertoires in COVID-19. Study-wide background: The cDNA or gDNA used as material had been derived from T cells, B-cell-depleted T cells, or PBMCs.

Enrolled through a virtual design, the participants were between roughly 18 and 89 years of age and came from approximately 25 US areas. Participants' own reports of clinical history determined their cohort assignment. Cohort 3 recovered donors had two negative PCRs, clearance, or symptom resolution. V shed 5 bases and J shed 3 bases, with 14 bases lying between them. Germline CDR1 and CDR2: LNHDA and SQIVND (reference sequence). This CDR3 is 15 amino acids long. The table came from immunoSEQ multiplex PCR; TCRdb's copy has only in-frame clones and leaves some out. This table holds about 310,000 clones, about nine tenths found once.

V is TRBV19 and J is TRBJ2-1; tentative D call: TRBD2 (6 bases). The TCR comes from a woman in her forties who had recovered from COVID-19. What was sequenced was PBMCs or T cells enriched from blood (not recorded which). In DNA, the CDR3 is TGTGCCAGTAGTCAAGGGGCGGGGAGCTACAATGAGCAGTTCTTC. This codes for CASSQGAGSYNEQFF.